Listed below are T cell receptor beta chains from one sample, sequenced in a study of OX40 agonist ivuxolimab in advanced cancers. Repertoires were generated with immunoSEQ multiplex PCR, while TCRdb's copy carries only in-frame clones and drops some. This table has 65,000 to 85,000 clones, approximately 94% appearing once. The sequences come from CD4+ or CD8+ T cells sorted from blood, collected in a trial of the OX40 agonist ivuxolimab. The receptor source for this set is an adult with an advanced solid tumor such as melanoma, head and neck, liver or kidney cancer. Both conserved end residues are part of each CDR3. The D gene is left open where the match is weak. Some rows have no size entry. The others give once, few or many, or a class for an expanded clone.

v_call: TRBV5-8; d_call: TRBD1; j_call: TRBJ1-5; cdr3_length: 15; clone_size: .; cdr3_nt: TGTGCCAGCAGCTTGGGGGACAGGAGCAATCAGCCCCAGCATTTT; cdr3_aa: CASSLGDRSNQPQHF
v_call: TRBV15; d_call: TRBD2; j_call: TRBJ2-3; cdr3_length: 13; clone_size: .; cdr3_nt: TGTGCCACCAGCGGCGGGAGCCGTGATACGCAGTATTTT; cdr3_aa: CATSGGSRDTQYF
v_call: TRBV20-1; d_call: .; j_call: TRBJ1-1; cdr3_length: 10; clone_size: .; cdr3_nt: TGCAGTGTCAGGGATTGGTGGGCTTTCTTT; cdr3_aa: CSVRDWWAFF
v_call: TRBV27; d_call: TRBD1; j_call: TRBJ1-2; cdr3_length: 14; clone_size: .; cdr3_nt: TGTGCCAGCAGTCCGACGACAGGGGTCGATGGCTACACCTTC; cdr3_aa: CASSPTTGVDGYTF
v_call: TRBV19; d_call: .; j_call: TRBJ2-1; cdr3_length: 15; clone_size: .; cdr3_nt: TGTGCCAGTAGTGTGAGCGGCCCCTCCTACAATGAGCAGTTCTTC; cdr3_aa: CASSVSGPSYNEQFF
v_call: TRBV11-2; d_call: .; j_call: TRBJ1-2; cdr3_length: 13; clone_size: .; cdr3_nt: TGTGCCAGCAGCTTACCGATTGGGGATGGCTACACCTTC; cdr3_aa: CASSLPIGDGYTF
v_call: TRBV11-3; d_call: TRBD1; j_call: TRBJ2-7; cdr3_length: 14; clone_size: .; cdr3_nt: TGTGCCAGCAGCTTAGGGGACAGACCCTACGAGCAGTACTTC; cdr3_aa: CASSLGDRPYEQYF
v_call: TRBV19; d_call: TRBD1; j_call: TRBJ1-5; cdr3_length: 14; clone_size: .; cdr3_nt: TGTGCCAGCACCGGGACAGGGAGCAATCAGCCCCAGCATTTT; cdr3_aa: CASTGTGSNQPQHF
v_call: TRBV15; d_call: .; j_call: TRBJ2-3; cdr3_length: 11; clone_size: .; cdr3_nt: TGTGCCACCAGCAGAGGAGGGTTTAAGTATTTT; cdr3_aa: CATSRGGFKYF
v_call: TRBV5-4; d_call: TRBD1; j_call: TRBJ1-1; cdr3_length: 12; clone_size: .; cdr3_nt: TGTGCCAGCAGCACTACAGGGGATGAAGCTTTCTTT; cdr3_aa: CASSTTGDEAFF
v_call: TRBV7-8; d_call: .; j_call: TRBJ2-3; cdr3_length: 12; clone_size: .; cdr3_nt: TGTGCCAGCAGCTTCGGGTTAGATACGCAGTATTTT; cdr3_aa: CASSFGLDTQYF
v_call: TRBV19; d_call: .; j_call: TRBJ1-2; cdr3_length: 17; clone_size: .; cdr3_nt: TGTGCCAGTAGTGCATTCCCCTTCGCGGGGCCCTTGGATGGCTACACCTTC; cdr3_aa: CASSAFPFAGPLDGYTF
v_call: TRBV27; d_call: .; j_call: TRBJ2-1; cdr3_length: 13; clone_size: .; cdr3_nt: TGTGCCAGCAGTTTTGGGGTAAAGAATGAGCAGTTCTTC; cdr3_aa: CASSFGVKNEQFF
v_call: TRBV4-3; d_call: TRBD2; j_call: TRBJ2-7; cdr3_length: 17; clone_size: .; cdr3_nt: TGCGCCAGCAGCCAAAACGCACCGGGACTAGGAGCCTACGAGCAGTACTTC; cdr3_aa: CASSQNAPGLGAYEQYF
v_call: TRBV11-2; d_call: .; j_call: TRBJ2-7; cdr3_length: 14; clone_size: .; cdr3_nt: TGTGCCAGCAGCTTAGGGGGGATCTCCTACGAGCAGTACTTC; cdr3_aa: CASSLGGISYEQYF
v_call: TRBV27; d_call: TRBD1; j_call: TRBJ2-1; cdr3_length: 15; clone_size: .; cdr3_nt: TGTGCCAGCAGTACCGGGACAGGGGGGTACAATGAGCAGTTCTTC; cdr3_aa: CASSTGTGGYNEQFF
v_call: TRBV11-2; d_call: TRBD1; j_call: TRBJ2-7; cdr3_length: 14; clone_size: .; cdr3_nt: TGTGCCAGCAGCTCAGGACAGGGGAACTACGAGCAGTACTTC; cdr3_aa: CASSSGQGNYEQYF
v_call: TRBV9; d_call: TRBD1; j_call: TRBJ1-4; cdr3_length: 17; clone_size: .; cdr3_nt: TGTGCCAGCAGCGTAGGGGTCGGGGACAGAGTTGATGAAAAACTGTTTTTT; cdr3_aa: CASSVGVGDRVDEKLFF
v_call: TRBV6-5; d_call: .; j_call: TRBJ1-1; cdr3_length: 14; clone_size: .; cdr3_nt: TGTGCCAGCAGTTACACCGGGACCCCCACGGTAGCTTTCTTT; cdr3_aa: CASSYTGTPTVAFF
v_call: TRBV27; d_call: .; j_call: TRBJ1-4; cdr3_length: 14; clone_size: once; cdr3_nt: TGTGCCAGCAGTTGGGAGGGGATGGGAGAAAAACTGTTTTTT; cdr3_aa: CASSWEGMGEKLFF
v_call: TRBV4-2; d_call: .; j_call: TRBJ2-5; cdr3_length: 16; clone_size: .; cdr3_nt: TGTGCCAGCAGCCAAGAGCGGTTCGTCTACCAAGAGACCCAGTACTTC; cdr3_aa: CASSQERFVYQETQYF
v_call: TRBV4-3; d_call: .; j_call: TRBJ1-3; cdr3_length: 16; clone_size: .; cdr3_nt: TGCGCCAGCAGCCAAGATTGGGAAAGCTCTGGAAACACCATATATTTT; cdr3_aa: CASSQDWESSGNTIYF
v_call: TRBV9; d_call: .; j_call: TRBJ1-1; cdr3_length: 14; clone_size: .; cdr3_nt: TGTGCCAGCAGCGCCCAACCTTCGAACACTGAAGCTTTCTTT; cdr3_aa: CASSAQPSNTEAFF
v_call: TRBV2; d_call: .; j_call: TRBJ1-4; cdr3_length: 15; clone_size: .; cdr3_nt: TGTGCCAGCAGTCCCGGGGCAGGGAGGGATGAAAAACTGTTTTTT; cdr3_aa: CASSPGAGRDEKLFF
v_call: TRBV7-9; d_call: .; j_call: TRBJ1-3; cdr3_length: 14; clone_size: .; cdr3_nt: TGTGCCAGCAGCACTGTGGGCTCTGGAAACACCATATATTTT; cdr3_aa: CASSTVGSGNTIYF
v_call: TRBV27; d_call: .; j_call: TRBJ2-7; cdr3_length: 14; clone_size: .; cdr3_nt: TGTGCCAGCAGTCTCGCAGGGACGTACTACGAGCAGCACTTC; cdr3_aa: CASSLAGTYYEQHF
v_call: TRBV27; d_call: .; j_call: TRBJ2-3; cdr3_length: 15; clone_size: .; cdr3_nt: TGTGCCAGCAGTAACTACGACGGGAGCACAGATACGCAGTATTTT; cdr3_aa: CASSNYDGSTDTQYF
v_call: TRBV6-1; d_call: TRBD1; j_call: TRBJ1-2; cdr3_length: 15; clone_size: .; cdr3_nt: TGTGCCAGCTTCCCCACCGGGACAGCGTTATATGGCTACACCTTC; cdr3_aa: CASFPTGTALYGYTF
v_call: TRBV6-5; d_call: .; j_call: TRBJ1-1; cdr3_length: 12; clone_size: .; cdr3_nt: TGTGCCAGCAGTTACGGGGGGACTGAAGCTTTCTTT; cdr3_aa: CASSYGGTEAFF
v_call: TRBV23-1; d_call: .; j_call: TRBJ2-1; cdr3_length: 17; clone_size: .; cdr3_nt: TGCGCCAGCAGTCAAGCGGAGGGGAGGTGGGTTCACAATGAGCAGTTCTTC; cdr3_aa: CASSQAEGRWVHNEQFF
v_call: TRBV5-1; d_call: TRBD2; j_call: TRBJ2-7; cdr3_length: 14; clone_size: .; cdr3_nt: TGCGCCAGCAGCTTGGCGGGACTAGTCGACGAGCAGTACTTC; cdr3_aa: CASSLAGLVDEQYF
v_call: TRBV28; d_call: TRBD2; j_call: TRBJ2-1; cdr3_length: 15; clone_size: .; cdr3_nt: TGTGCCAGCAGTTCGGGACTAGCGGACTACAATGAGCAGTTCTTC; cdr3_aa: CASSSGLADYNEQFF